The clone carrying this TCR beta chain has just a few counts. Its target is not known. Looked up from germline, CDR1 is SGHDN and CDR2 is FVKESK. CDR3 length: 15 amino acids. With 4 bases removed from V and 4 bases from J, the gap between germline ends came to 13 bases. The data were taken from a study of blood T cells in healthy people across ages. Regarding the study as a whole: There were more naive CD4+ cells and higher diversity in long-lived donors than in aged donors. Among T cells, TCR beta diversity per million cells dropped roughly linearly as age rose.

A second PCR of roughly 7 to 11 cycles used a sample-barcoded 5' primer and a J-beta primer mix. TCRdb reprocessed the 5' RACE reads with MiXCR, giving one entry per CDR3 protein. The sample holds around 850,000 distinct CDR3 sequences, about 34% seen once. Healthy Caucasians from Russia aged about 6 to 90 served as donors. The authors isolated at least 6 million PBMCs per sample. V usage is TRBV14 and J usage is TRBJ1-4; the D is unclear. The sample was blood. This clonotype was sampled from a man younger than 30 in good health. The CDR3 region is CASSPVGADNEKLFF. CDR3 in DNA: TGTGCCAGCAGCCCCGTGGGCGCCGATAATGAAAAACTGTTTTTT.